The 12 T cell receptor beta chains below all came from one sample that was sequenced in a study of blood T cells in healthy people across ages. Through a sample-barcoded 5' primer and a J-beta primer mix, a second PCR was run for about 6 to 12 cycles. TCRdb ran MiXCR on the 5' RACE reads and lists one entry per CDR3 protein. The table shows roughly 800,000 distinct CDR3 sequences, with roughly 35% occurring only once. The sample taken for sequencing was blood. These receptors all stem from a man aged 18 to 30 in good health.

The chain joins TRBV7-3 to TRBJ1-2; 9 bases line up with TRBD1. Germline V gives CDR1 SGHTA, CDR2 FQGTGA. V shed 5 bases, J shed 2 bases, and the junction held 9 bases outside the gene matches. There are 16 residues in the CDR3. CDR3 sequence: CASSATPGQGNYGYTF. As DNA, the CDR3 is TGTGCCAGCAGCGCTACGCCGGGACAGGGAAACTATGGCTACACCTTC.

This clonotype turned up a few times. This chain connects TRBV2 to TRBJ2-6; D gene ambiguous. Trimming took 2 bases from V and 0 from J, leaving 5 bases between them. The CDR3 loop spans 15 amino acids. Germline V gene lookup returns CDR1 SNHLY and CDR2 FYNNEI. The CDR3 sequence is CASSERSSGANVLTF. The CDR3 DNA is TGTGCCAGCAGTGAAAGGAGCTCTGGGGCCAACGTCCTGACTTTC.

This clonotype was detected only a few times. The CDR3 DNA reads TGCAGTGCCTACGGGATGTTCTTAATGAGCAATCAGCCCCAGCATTTT. Its translation: CSAYGMFLMSNQPQHF. The gene calls are TRBV20-1 and TRBJ1-5; D unresolved. Germline CDR1 and CDR2: DFQATT and SNEGSKA (reference sequence). The CDR3 extends over 16 amino acids. The germline V and J ends were trimmed by 6 bases and 1 base, with 19 bases remaining between them.

Concerning this clonotype itself: This may come from a read error, since a much larger clone is one base off. The chain links TRBV20-1 to TRBJ1-2, with D maybe TRBD1 (6 bases). Germline V lookup: CDR1 DFQATT, CDR2 SNEGSKA (reference sequence). This CDR3 contains 14 residues. CDR3 sequence (DNA): TGCAGTACTAGAAGGACAGAGATCAACTATGGCTACACCTTC. Protein sequence: CSTRRTEINYGYTF.

This clonotype was counted a few times. The rearrangement uses TRBV20-1 and TRBJ2-3, with D possibly matching TRBD1 (6 bases). Trimming left V 1 base short and J 0 bases short, with 14 bases between. CDR3 length: 16 residues. Germline V gene sequence: CDR1 DFQATT, CDR2 SNEGSKA (reference sequence). Here the CDR3 DNA reads TGCAGTGCTAGAGGTGGCCAGGGGTTTAGCACAGATACGCAGTATTTT. Residues: CSARGGQGFSTDTQYF.

The chain links TRBV4-3 to TRBJ1-2; 12 nucleotides match TRBD1. Germline CDR1 and CDR2: LGHNA and YSLEER. V dropped 2 bases and J dropped 2; count of bases not matched to a gene: 3. This CDR3 has 16 amino acids. The CDR3 DNA is TGCGCCAGCAGCCAAAAGGGACAGGGGGCGAACTATGGCTACACCTTC. It is translated as CASSQKGQGANYGYTF.

There are many counts of this clonotype. The V gene is TRBV29-1, the J gene TRBJ2-3, with 9 bases aligning to TRBD2. Germline trimming cut 2 bases from V and 0 bases from J; bases unmatched to any gene: 9. This CDR3 spans 17 amino acids. Germline V gene sequence: CDR1 SQVTM, CDR2 ANQGSEA. The chain's CDR3 is CSVEPWIAGASTDTQYF. The CDR3 nucleotides read TGCAGCGTTGAACCGTGGATAGCGGGGGCAAGCACAGATACGCAGTATTTT.

The CDR3 DNA follows: TGTGCCAGCAGCGTAGGGGGAAAACGCAATGAGCAGTTCTTC. Translation: CASSVGGKRNEQFF. The chain carries TRBV9 and TRBJ2-1; D unclear. The germline V gene has CDR1 SGDLS and CDR2 YYNGEE. The CDR3 extends over 14 amino acids. V lost 0 bases to trimming and J lost 6 bases, with 10 bases between them.

To note about this clonotype: A junction boundary mismatches the germline segment, possibly from a read error. This chain links TRBV12-3 or TRBV12-4 with TRBJ1-1; D is perhaps TRBD1 (5 bases). The CDR3 has 15 amino acids. The CDR3 sequence: CAGRPFSGGDTEAFF. The CDR3 nucleotides are TGTGCCGGCAGGCCCTTTTCTGGGGGGGACACTGAAGCTTTCTTT.

This clonotype was seen just once. The gene calls are TRBV6-6 and TRBJ1-1; D is uncertain. This CDR3 spans 14 amino acids. CDR1 and CDR2 from the germline V gene are MNHNY and SVGAGI (reference sequence). The V end was cut by 2 bases, the J end by 5 bases, with 12 bases between. CDR3 bases: TGTGCCAGCAGTTACGACCCTGGGAGAACTGAAGCTTTCTTT. This translates into CASSYDPGRTEAFF.

The DNA of the CDR3 is TGTGCCAGCAGTGAGGTAGCGGGTGGCACAGATACGCAGTATTTT. It codes for CASSEVAGGTDTQYF. The chain joins TRBV6-1 to TRBJ2-3; 7 nucleotides match TRBD2. Germline V gene lookup returns CDR1 MNHNS and CDR2 SASEGT. The J segment lost 1 base and the V segment lost 3 bases, leaving 4 bases of the junction unmatched. This CDR3 spans 15 amino acids.

In its sample, this clonotype was seen many times. This chain joins TRBV4-2 and TRBJ2-7; D possibly matches TRBD1 or TRBD2 (5 bases each). This CDR3 comprises 14 residues. Germline V gene sequence: CDR1 LGHNA, CDR2 YNFKEQ. The V end was cut by 2 bases, the J end by 7 bases, with 15 bases between. CDR3 coding DNA: TGTGCCAGCAGCCAACCAGGGACCGCGGAAGAGCAGTACTTC. As protein: CASSQPGTAEEQYF.